This T cell receptor (beta chain) was profiled in a study of OX40 agonist ivuxolimab in advanced cancers. Profiled with immunoSEQ multiplex PCR; TCRdb holds only in-frame clones, not every one. The sample holds some 50,000 clones, 70% to 90% seen once. The CDR3 consists of 14 residues. Germline CDR1 LNHDA, CDR2 SQIVND (reference sequence). After removal of 4 bases from V and 6 bases from J, the junction contained 4 bases not matched to a gene. The sequenced sample was CD4+ or CD8+ T cells sorted from blood, obtained in a trial of the OX40 agonist ivuxolimab. The receptor was derived from an adult with an advanced solid tumor such as melanoma, head and neck, liver or kidney cancer. The gene calls are TRBV19 and TRBJ2-7, with 12 bases lining up with TRBD1. In DNA form, the CDR3 reads TGTGCCAGTAGTAGTGGGACAGGGGGCGGCGAGCAGTACTTC. Translating gives CASSSGTGGGEQYF.